This T cell receptor (beta chain) was sequenced during a study of shared clonotypes between healthy human individuals. Donors included only healthy HIV-negative adults lacking recent acute infections or vaccinations. Assay used: immunoSEQ multiplex PCR; TCRdb lists only in-frame clones, some missing. The sample records some 900,000 clones, 76% being singletons. The sequencing input was memory CD4+ T cells sorted from blood. As for subset: CD45RA-negative fraction. This TCR derives from a man aged 18 to 30 in good health.

The CDR3 nucleotides read TGTGCCAGCAGCCCGACTAGCGGGGGCACAGATACGCAGTATTTT. Translation gives CASSPTSGGTDTQYF. This chain connects TRBV28 to TRBJ2-3; 11 positions agree with TRBD2. With 6 bases clipped from V and 1 base from J, the junction kept 3 bases outside the gene matches. This CDR3 is 15 amino acids long. The V gene's germline CDR1 is MDHEN and CDR2 SYDVKM.